These T cell receptor beta chains were read from a single sample in a study of early T cells in non-severe SARS-CoV-2 infection. TCRdb itself ran the 5' RACE reads through MiXCR, one entry per CDR3 protein. The table shows over 55,000 distinct CDR3 sequences, with around 12% occurring only once. Here the sequenced sample was whole blood, taken at baseline. The receptors were gathered from an adult who was a healthcare worker with PCR-confirmed SARS-CoV-2 infection or an uninfected control (not recorded which). Both conserved end residues are part of each CDR3. A D gene is named only where the DNA matches it firmly. Part of the rows lack a size; the others show once, few, many or a class for expanded clones.

cdr3_aa: CASSFRAVQDETQYF
cdr3_nt: TGTGCCAGCAGCTTCCGAGCCGTCCAAGATGAGACCCAGTACTTC
v_call: TRBV9
clone_size: NA
d_call: NA
j_call: TRBJ2-5

cdr3_aa: CASRKTGGELFF
cdr3_nt: TGTGCCAGCAGAAAGACAGGTGGAGAGCTGTTTTTT
v_call: TRBV7-8
clone_size: NA
d_call: NA
j_call: TRBJ2-2

cdr3_aa: CASRSGTYTDTQYF
cdr3_nt: TGTGCCAGTAGATCCGGGACCTACACAGATACGCAGTATTTT
v_call: TRBV19
clone_size: few
d_call: NA
j_call: TRBJ2-3

cdr3_aa: CAVSEQFF
cdr3_nt: TGTGCTGTGAGTGAGCAGTTCTTC
v_call: TRBV7-9
clone_size: many
d_call: NA
j_call: TRBJ2-1

cdr3_aa: CASSEGLAGLTDTQYF
cdr3_nt: TGTGCCAGCAGTGAGGGACTAGCGGGGTTAACAGATACGCAGTATTTT
v_call: TRBV2
clone_size: NA
d_call: TRBD2
j_call: TRBJ2-3

cdr3_aa: CASSAGLQGPYEQYF
cdr3_nt: TGTGCCAGCAGCGCGGGGTTACAGGGGCCCTACGAGCAGTACTTC
v_call: TRBV2
clone_size: few
d_call: NA
j_call: TRBJ2-7

cdr3_aa: CASSDSSNEQFF
cdr3_nt: TGTGCCAGCAGTGACTCCTCCAATGAGCAGTTCTTC
v_call: TRBV6-4
clone_size: few
d_call: NA
j_call: TRBJ2-1

cdr3_aa: CATSRTRDRAEKLFF
cdr3_nt: TGTGCCACCAGCAGAACCCGGGACAGGGCGGAAAAACTGTTTTTT
v_call: TRBV15
clone_size: many
d_call: TRBD1
j_call: TRBJ1-4

cdr3_aa: CAMREGGVETQYF
cdr3_nt: TGTGCCATGCGGGAAGGGGGCGTGGAGACCCAGTACTTC
v_call: TRBV10-3
clone_size: few
d_call: NA
j_call: TRBJ2-5

cdr3_aa: CASSLGQTYGYTF
cdr3_nt: TGTGCCAGCAGCTTAGGGCAGACCTATGGCTACACCTTC
v_call: TRBV7-9
clone_size: NA
d_call: NA
j_call: TRBJ1-2

cdr3_aa: CASSRAATRQDTQYF
cdr3_nt: TGCGCCAGCAGCCGAGCAGCAACTAGGCAAGATACGCAGTATTTT
v_call: TRBV4-1
clone_size: many
d_call: NA
j_call: TRBJ2-3

cdr3_aa: CASKWDSQTYEQYF
cdr3_nt: TGTGCCAGCAAGTGGGACTCGCAGACCTACGAGCAGTACTTC
v_call: TRBV2
clone_size: few
d_call: NA
j_call: TRBJ2-7

cdr3_aa: CASSTGRSPNRSYNEQFF
cdr3_nt: TGTGCCAGCTCCACGGGACGCTCGCCGAACCGATCCTACAATGAGCAGTTCTTC
v_call: TRBV18
clone_size: few
d_call: NA
j_call: TRBJ2-1

cdr3_aa: CASSPGEYLGFQHF
cdr3_nt: TGTGCCAGCTCACCGGGGGAATACCTTGGTTTTCAGCATTTT
v_call: TRBV18
clone_size: NA
d_call: NA
j_call: TRBJ1-5

cdr3_aa: CASSLATQTKRGYYNEQFF
cdr3_nt: TGTGCCAGCAGTTTAGCCACACAAACGAAGCGGGGGTATTACAATGAGCAGTTCTTC
v_call: TRBV28
clone_size: few
d_call: TRBD2
j_call: TRBJ2-1

cdr3_aa: CASSYSTPGTGLNEQYF
cdr3_nt: TGTGCCAGCAGTTACTCGACGCCGGGGACAGGGTTAAACGAGCAGTACTTC
v_call: TRBV6-5
clone_size: many
d_call: TRBD1
j_call: TRBJ2-7

cdr3_aa: CASSPGYKNTEAFF
cdr3_nt: TGTGCCAGCAGTCCAGGGTACAAGAACACTGAAGCTTTCTTT
v_call: TRBV28
clone_size: many
d_call: NA
j_call: TRBJ1-1

cdr3_aa: CASSPGLAGTGELFF
cdr3_nt: TGTGCCAGCAGCCCCGGACTAGCCGGGACCGGGGAGCTGTTTTTT
v_call: TRBV11-3
clone_size: NA
d_call: TRBD2
j_call: TRBJ2-2

cdr3_aa: CASSPGTGMNTDTQYF
cdr3_nt: TGTGCCAGTAGCCCCGGGACAGGGATGAACACAGATACGCAGTATTTT
v_call: TRBV19
clone_size: many
d_call: TRBD1
j_call: TRBJ2-3

cdr3_aa: CASSFKIADEDTQYF
cdr3_nt: TGTGCCAGCAGCTTCAAGATTGCAGACGAGGATACGCAGTATTTT
v_call: TRBV11-2
clone_size: NA
d_call: NA
j_call: TRBJ2-3

cdr3_aa: CASSEFGLSSYNEQFF
cdr3_nt: TGTGCCAGCAGTGAGTTTGGGCTGAGCTCCTACAATGAGCAGTTCTTC
v_call: TRBV2
clone_size: NA
d_call: NA
j_call: TRBJ2-1

cdr3_aa: CATSDPRADRFSGYTF
cdr3_nt: TGTGCCACCAGTGACCCCCGGGCGGACCGCTTCAGCGGCTACACCTTC
v_call: TRBV24-1
clone_size: NA
d_call: NA
j_call: TRBJ1-2

cdr3_aa: CASSYPLSRGNTEAFF
cdr3_nt: TGTGCCAGCAGTTACCCCTTGTCAAGGGGGAACACTGAAGCTTTCTTT
v_call: TRBV6-6
clone_size: few
d_call: NA
j_call: TRBJ1-1

cdr3_aa: CASSSAGAMADTQYF
cdr3_nt: TGTGCCAGCAGTTCAGCCGGGGCAATGGCAGATACGCAGTATTTT
v_call: TRBV28
clone_size: NA
d_call: NA
j_call: TRBJ2-3

cdr3_aa: CASSLGQINTEAFF
cdr3_nt: TGTGCCAGCAGCTTGGGGCAGATTAACACTGAAGCTTTCTTT
v_call: TRBV5-5
clone_size: many
d_call: NA
j_call: TRBJ1-1

cdr3_aa: CSAKQGGGQPQHF
cdr3_nt: TGCAGTGCTAAGCAGGGTGGGGGTCAGCCCCAGCATTTT
v_call: TRBV20-1
clone_size: few
d_call: NA
j_call: TRBJ1-5

cdr3_aa: CASSPRAAMDTEAFF
cdr3_nt: TGTGCCAGCTCACCACGGGCGGCGATGGACACTGAAGCTTTCTTT
v_call: TRBV18
clone_size: many
d_call: NA
j_call: TRBJ1-1

cdr3_aa: CASSKPQGAYEQYF
cdr3_nt: TGTGCCAGCAGCAAACCCCAGGGGGCCTACGAGCAGTACTTC
v_call: TRBV21-1
clone_size: NA
d_call: NA
j_call: TRBJ2-7

cdr3_aa: CASSPPGTGSYEQYF
cdr3_nt: TGTGCCAGCAGCCCACCTGGGACAGGGTCCTACGAGCAGTACTTC
v_call: TRBV3-1
clone_size: NA
d_call: TRBD1
j_call: TRBJ2-7

cdr3_aa: CSARGHRLGTNGYTF
cdr3_nt: TGCAGTGCTAGAGGCCACAGACTCGGTACGAATGGCTACACCTTC
v_call: TRBV20-1
clone_size: many
d_call: NA
j_call: TRBJ1-2

cdr3_aa: CASSPPGSSTDTQYF
cdr3_nt: TGTGCCAGCTCACCACCTGGCTCGAGCACAGATACGCAGTATTTT
v_call: TRBV18
clone_size: many
d_call: NA
j_call: TRBJ2-3

cdr3_aa: CASSQAARDKTQYF
cdr3_nt: TGTGCCAGCAGCCAAGCCGCCCGGGATAAGACCCAGTACTTC
v_call: TRBV7-9
clone_size: few
d_call: NA
j_call: TRBJ2-5

cdr3_aa: CSVDGVGPWDTQYF
cdr3_nt: TGCAGCGTTGATGGAGTTGGACCCTGGGATACGCAGTATTTT
v_call: TRBV29-1
clone_size: NA
d_call: NA
j_call: TRBJ2-3

cdr3_aa: CASSSYQRGPTGELFF
cdr3_nt: TGTGCCAGCAGTTCCTACCAGCGGGGCCCCACCGGGGAGCTGTTTTTT
v_call: TRBV2
clone_size: few
d_call: TRBD2
j_call: TRBJ2-2

cdr3_aa: CASSSGTRSGELFF
cdr3_nt: TGTGCCAGCAGCTCCGGGACCCGCTCCGGGGAGCTGTTTTTT
v_call: TRBV7-2
clone_size: many
d_call: NA
j_call: TRBJ2-2

cdr3_aa: CATLGTGVGDTQYF
cdr3_nt: TGTGCCACCCTCGGGACAGGTGTTGGAGATACGCAGTATTTT
v_call: TRBV10-3
clone_size: NA
d_call: TRBD1
j_call: TRBJ2-3

cdr3_aa: CASSPTGEGSYEQYF
cdr3_nt: TGTGCCAGCAGCCCTACCGGGGAGGGATCCTACGAGCAGTACTTC
v_call: TRBV9
clone_size: many
d_call: TRBD2
j_call: TRBJ2-7

cdr3_aa: CASSLPGNQPQHF
cdr3_nt: TGTGCCAGCAGCCTACCAGGAAATCAGCCCCAGCATTTT
v_call: TRBV28
clone_size: NA
d_call: NA
j_call: TRBJ1-5

cdr3_aa: CASRIQSKLFF
cdr3_nt: TGTGCCAGCAGGATACAGTCAAAACTGTTTTTT
v_call: TRBV28
clone_size: NA
d_call: NA
j_call: TRBJ1-4

cdr3_aa: CASMWGPSTDTQYF
cdr3_nt: TGTGCCAGCATGTGGGGGCCCAGCACAGATACGCAGTATTTT
v_call: TRBV6-1
clone_size: few
d_call: NA
j_call: TRBJ2-3

cdr3_aa: CASSTLPGQGASGYTF
cdr3_nt: TGTGCCAGTAGTACCCTTCCGGGACAGGGGGCCTCTGGCTACACCTTC
v_call: TRBV19
clone_size: NA
d_call: TRBD1
j_call: TRBJ1-2